This entry lists 29 T cell receptor beta chains sequenced from one sample in a study of blood T cell repertoires in COVID-19. Clones were sequenced by immunoSEQ multiplex PCR, and TCRdb holds only the in-frame ones, with some missing. In the table there are over 450,000 clones, roughly nine tenths of which are singletons. The sequenced material came from peripheral blood. Every receptor here comes from a man younger than 35 with COVID-19, enrolled during active disease.

The chain employs TRBV19 and TRBJ2-1; a possible D gene is TRBD1 (6 bases). The CDR3 runs to 15 residues. Trimming cost V 1 base and J 6 bases, with 13 bases left between them. Per the germline V gene, CDR1 is LNHDA and CDR2 is SQIVND (reference sequence). The CDR3 region is CASSIGGGTGNEQFF. The CDR3 DNA follows: TGTGCCAGTAGTATAGGAGGGGGTACAGGCAATGAGCAGTTCTTC.

The table lists this clone with a count of one. The chain recombines TRBV19 with TRBJ2-7; the match to TRBD2 covers 7 bases. Germline-derived CDR1 and CDR2 are LNHDA and SQIVND (reference sequence). V dropped 6 bases and J dropped 5; count of bases not matched to a gene: 16. The CDR3 consists of 16 residues. The CDR3 bases are TGTGCCAGTAGCTCCTCTGCGGGCGGGAGTACCGACGAGCAGTACTTC. It codes for CASSSSAGGSTDEQYF.

The V call is TRBV7-9, the J call TRBJ1-6; 11 nucleotides agree with TRBD1. The CDR3 covers 15 residues. V shed 5 bases, J shed 6 bases, and the junction held 3 bases outside the gene matches. CDR1 and CDR2 from the germline V gene are SEHNR and FQNEAQ (reference sequence). Here the CDR3 DNA reads TGTGCCAGCAGCCCAGGGACAGGGGGTAATTCACCCCTCCACTTT. Protein sequence: CASSPGTGGNSPLHF.

Remarks on this clone: Other DNA sequences in the same sample also yield this CDR3. The chain links TRBV18 to TRBJ1-2, with D possibly being TRBD1 (5 bases). The germline gives CDR1 KGHSH, CDR2 LQKENI. The V gene lost 0 bases and the J gene lost 3 bases, with 5 bases spanning the gap. CDR3 length: 13 residues. CDR3 region: CASSPPGDYGYTF. The CDR3 DNA is TGTGCCAGCTCACCACCAGGGGACTATGGCTACACCTTC.

J is TRBJ2-5 and V is TRBV6-5; TRBD2 matches at 8 bases. Germline lookup yields CDR1 MNHEY and CDR2 SVGAGI. This CDR3 region has 14 residues. Germline trimming cut 6 bases from V and 1 base from J; bases unmatched to any gene: 4. The CDR3 DNA follows: TGTGCCAGCAGCGGCGGGGGGCCCCAAGAGACCCAGTACTTC. It is translated as CASSGGGPQETQYF.

This clone was recorded only once. The chain uses TRBV9 and TRBJ2-4, with D perhaps matching TRBD1 (6 bases). This CDR3 has 14 amino acids. The V gene lost 0 bases and the J gene lost 5 bases, with 9 bases spanning the gap. From germline, CDR1 is SGDLS and CDR2 YYNGEE. Written as DNA, the CDR3 is TGTGCCAGCAGCGTAGGGCCAGGGGAAAACATTCAGTACTTC. Its protein is CASSVGPGENIQYF.

This clone was observed a single time. The chain recombines TRBV3-1 (or the pseudogene TRBV3-2) with TRBJ2-3; no clear D. V gave up 1 base and J gave up 6 bases, with 8 bases separating them. The germline V gene encodes CDR1 LGHDT and CDR2 YNNKEL (reference sequence). The CDR3 length is 13 residues. The CDR3 protein is CASSQASVDTQYF. For the CDR3, the DNA is TGTGCCAGCAGCCAAGCCTCAGTGGATACGCAGTATTTT.

J is TRBJ2-1 and V is TRBV18, with D possibly TRBD1 on 6 matching bases. Deletions cut 6 bases from V and 8 bases from J, with 20 bases between. The CDR3 has 15 amino acids. The germline V gene encodes CDR1 KGHSH and CDR2 LQKENI. The CDR3 DNA follows: TGTGCCAGCTCTTCGAATACAGGGCCAGGGGATGAGCAGTTCTTC. Protein: CASSSNTGPGDEQFF.

The chain combines TRBV7-9 with TRBJ2-3; 10 positions agree with TRBD2. V lost 4 bases to trimming and J lost 7 bases; unmatched junction nucleotides: 5. This CDR3 contains 14 residues. Germline V gene lookup returns CDR1 SEHNR and CDR2 FQNEAQ (reference sequence). The DNA of the CDR3 is TGTGCCAGCAGCTGGAGCGGGAGGGAGAATACGCAGTATTTT. Protein product: CASSWSGRENTQYF. Together with reference TRBV7-9 and TRBJ2-3, the CDR3 gives the full variable domain: DTGVSQNPRHKITKRGQNVTFRCDPISEHNRLYWYRQTLGQGPEFLTYFQNEAQLEKSRLLSDRFSAERPKGSFSTLEIQRTEQGDSAMYLCASSWSGRENTQYFGPGTRLTVL.

The gene calls are TRBV30 and TRBJ2-1; D is perhaps TRBD2 (7 bases). Trimming removed 3 bases from V and 8 bases from J, with 23 bases in between. The CDR3 is 16 residues long. Germline lookup yields CDR1 GTSNPN and CDR2 SVGIG (reference sequence). The CDR3 nucleotides are TGTGCCTGGAGGCCTGGAGGGGGGGCCGAGGGCGATGAGCAGTTCTTC. This encodes CAWRPGGGAEGDEQFF.

The rearrangement uses TRBV11-3 and TRBJ2-1, with unresolved D. CDR1 is SGHNT and CDR2 is YENEEA in the germline V gene. The CDR3 contains 14 residues. V was shortened by 6 bases and J by 4 bases, with 13 bases between the two germline ends. This chain's CDR3 is CASSNQMAYNEQFF. The CDR3 DNA is TGTGCCAGCAGTAACCAGATGGCTTACAATGAGCAGTTCTTC.

The genes are TRBV4-2 and TRBJ2-3; D is perhaps TRBD2 (6 bases). Germline CDR1 is LGHNA and CDR2 is YNFKEQ. V dropped 4 bases and J dropped 2 bases, with 19 bases sitting between them. This CDR3 comprises 17 residues. CDR3 coding DNA: TGTGCCAGCAGCCCAAGGGCTGGCGGGACCCACACAGATACGCAGTATTTT. It specifies CASSPRAGGTHTDTQYF.

This CDR3 is CASSERQGDYGYTF. The CDR3 region has the DNA TGTGCCAGCAGTGAAAGGCAGGGCGACTATGGCTACACCTTC. The chain recombines TRBV2 with TRBJ1-2; the D gene is possibly TRBD1 (5 bases). In germline, CDR1 is SNHLY, CDR2 FYNNEI. The CDR3 has 14 residues. V was trimmed by 2 bases and J by 3 bases, leaving 10 bases between them.

The chain joins TRBV27 to TRBJ2-1; TRBD2 might be the D (6 bases). V lost 4 bases and J lost 6, with 10 bases in between. Germline-derived CDR1 and CDR2 are MNHEY and SMNVEV (reference sequence). The CDR3 runs to 13 residues. This chain's CDR3 is CASSYGSSNEQFF. CDR3 nucleotides: TGTGCCAGCAGTTACGGGAGTAGCAATGAGCAGTTCTTC.

There are a few counts of this clone. The V call is TRBV29-1, the J call TRBJ2-7; 7 bases line up with TRBD1. The germline gives CDR1 SQVTM, CDR2 ANQGSEA. V gave up 6 bases and J gave up 5 bases; unmatched junction bases: 7. The CDR3 spans 12 residues. The CDR3 is CSVSTGDHEQYF. The CDR3 coding sequence is TGCAGCGTAAGTACAGGGGACCACGAGCAGTACTTC.

This sequence joins TRBV9 and TRBJ2-1; 10 bases agree with TRBD2. Trimming removed 3 bases from V and 0 bases from J; junction bases left unmatched: 6. This CDR3 contains 17 residues. The germline V gene encodes CDR1 SGDLS and CDR2 YYNGEE. The chain's CDR3 is CASSAGLAASSYNEQFF. In DNA, the CDR3 is TGTGCCAGCAGCGCAGGACTAGCGGCCAGCTCCTACAATGAGCAGTTCTTC. The full variable domain, rest sourced from reference TRBV9 and TRBJ2-1, is DSGVTQTPKHLITATGQRVTLRCSPRSGDLSVYWYQQSLDQGLQFLIQYYNGEERAKGNILERFSAQQFPDLHSELNLSSLELGDSALYFCASSAGLAASSYNEQFFGPGTRLTVL.

The J gene is TRBJ1-2, the V gene TRBV10-2, with 7 positions matching TRBD1. This CDR3 contains 16 residues. Trimming removed 0 bases from V and 3 bases from J; junction bases left unmatched: 7. Per germline, CDR1 WSHSY and CDR2 SAAADI. In DNA, the CDR3 is TGCGCCAGCAGTGAGTCTCAACAGGGGCCCTACTATGGCTACACCTTC. This codes for CASSESQQGPYYGYTF.

V usage is TRBV7-6 and J usage is TRBJ2-1; D possibly corresponds to TRBD1 (6 bases). V lost 1 base and J 9 bases, leaving 16 bases between the germline ends. From germline, CDR1 is SGHVS and CDR2 FNYEAQ. The CDR3 extends over 15 amino acids. This chain's CDR3 is CASSLGDRINPEQFF. The CDR3 DNA sequence: TGTGCCAGCAGCTTAGGAGACAGGATTAATCCTGAGCAGTTCTTC. Complete variable domain (other parts from reference TRBV7-6 and TRBJ2-1): GAGVSQSPRYKVTKRGQDVALRCDPISGHVSLYWYRQALGQGPEFLTYFNYEAQQDKSGLPNDRFSAERPEGSISTLTIQRTEQRDSAMYRCASSLGDRINPEQFFGPGTRLTVL.

The J gene is TRBJ2-7, the V gene TRBV10-2; D possibly corresponds to TRBD2 (6 bases). This CDR3 contains 16 residues. Germline V gives CDR1 WSHSY, CDR2 SAAADI. V was pared by 7 bases and J by 4 bases, with 23 bases between. The CDR3 region is CASTSGRGIGQYEQYF. The CDR3 DNA reads TGCGCCAGCACCTCGGGCCGGGGGATAGGCCAATACGAGCAGTACTTC.

A remark on this clone: Other DNA sequences in this specimen translate into the identical CDR3. The chain combines TRBV19 with TRBJ2-7; the match to TRBD2 covers 9 bases. J lost 0 bases, V lost 3 bases, and 3 bases had no gene match. This CDR3 is 15 amino acids long. The germline gives CDR1 LNHDA, CDR2 SQIVND (reference sequence). The CDR3 sequence: CASSILAGSSYEQYF. In nucleotides, the CDR3 is TGTGCCAGTAGTATCCTAGCGGGGAGCTCCTACGAGCAGTACTTC.

The chain links TRBV14 to TRBJ2-1; the D is unclear. Germline loops: CDR1 SGHDN, CDR2 FVKESK. The CDR3 is 13 amino acids. V was trimmed by 1 base and J by 4 bases, leaving 5 bases between them. The CDR3, as DNA: TGTGCCAGCAGCCAAGCACTTTACAATGAGCAGTTCTTC. This encodes CASSQALYNEQFF.

The chain couples TRBV19 to TRBJ2-1, with 9 bases fitting TRBD1. CDR3 length: 15 amino acids. Germline V gene sequence: CDR1 LNHDA, CDR2 SQIVND (reference sequence). J gave up 3 bases and V 7 bases, and 7 bases lay outside the gene matches. The CDR3 loop reads CASTPGTGIYNEQFF. Here the CDR3 DNA reads TGTGCCAGTACCCCAGGGACAGGGATCTACAATGAGCAGTTCTTC. Complete variable domain (other parts from reference TRBV19 and TRBJ2-1): DGGITQSPKYLFRKEGQNVTLSCEQNLNHDAMYWYRQDPGQGLRLIYYSQIVNDFQKGDIAEGYSVSREKKESFPLTVTSAQKNPTAFYLCASTPGTGIYNEQFFGPGTRLTVL.

This CDR3 is CASSPAGAKNIQYF. The CDR3 DNA is TGTGCCAGCAGTCCCGCAGGGGCCAAAAACATTCAGTACTTC. This chain uses TRBV27 with TRBJ2-4, with D possibly matching TRBD1 (5 bases). CDR3 length equals 14 residues. V was clipped by 5 bases and J by 1 base, with 9 bases between them. Per germline, CDR1 MNHEY and CDR2 SMNVEV (reference sequence).

The chain combines TRBV14 with TRBJ2-5, with TRBD2 matching over 9 bases. This CDR3 is built from 15 residues. V gave up 5 bases and J gave up 5 bases; unmatched junction bases: 9. Germline V gives CDR1 SGHDN, CDR2 FVKESK. The CDR3 DNA sequence: TGTGCCAGCAGCTCAGGGACTAGCTGGCGGGAGACCCAGTACTTC. Residues: CASSSGTSWRETQYF.

This clone was detected only a few times. The chain carries TRBV3-1 (or the pseudogene TRBV3-2) and TRBJ2-2, with 10 bases fitting TRBD2. CDR3 length: 19 amino acids. Trimming at V came to 3 bases and at J to 4 bases, leaving 14 bases not matched to a gene. Per the germline V gene, CDR1 is LGHDT and CDR2 is YNNKEL (reference sequence). The CDR3 DNA follows: TGTGCCAGCAGCCAGTGGAGAACTAGCGGGGCTTTGGGCACCGGGGAGCTGTTTTTT. It encodes CASSQWRTSGALGTGELFF.

J is TRBJ2-7 and V is TRBV5-4; TRBD1 matches 8 bases. The CDR3 is 15 residues long. Germline V gives CDR1 SGHNT, CDR2 YYREEE (reference sequence). V gave up 2 bases and J gave up 3 bases; unmatched junction bases: 7. CDR3 region: CASSFTGTGGYEQYF. CDR3 in DNA: TGTGCCAGCAGCTTCACGGGAACAGGGGGCTACGAGCAGTACTTC.

This clone was counted once. The chain employs TRBV19 and TRBJ1-1; 7 bases are a match to TRBD1. Germline trimming cut 5 bases from V and 0 bases from J; bases unmatched to any gene: 6. The germline V gene has CDR1 LNHDA and CDR2 SQIVND (reference sequence). The length of the CDR3 is 15 residues. DNA of the CDR3: TGTGCCAGTAGTTCCTCCGGGACAGTGAACACTGAAGCTTTCTTT. This sequence encodes CASSSSGTVNTEAFF.

The chain recombines TRBV13 with TRBJ2-7; TRBD2 aligns across 10 bases. The CDR3 contains 15 residues. V lost 5 bases to trimming and J lost 3 bases; unmatched junction nucleotides: 7. Looked up from germline, CDR1 is PRHDT and CDR2 is FYEKMQ (reference sequence). The DNA of the CDR3 is TGTGCCAGCAGCACCCTAGCGGGAGAGCACTACGAGCAGTACTTC. Its protein is CASSTLAGEHYEQYF.

The J gene is TRBJ2-5, the V gene TRBV14, with D perhaps matching TRBD1 (6 bases). CDR3 length equals 13 residues. The germline gives CDR1 SGHDN, CDR2 FVKESK. V lost 3 bases and J lost 5, with 10 bases in between. The CDR3 bases are TGTGCCAGCAGCCATCAGGGACATGAGACCCAGTACTTC. This codes for CASSHQGHETQYF.